What follows are 20 T cell receptor beta chains derived from one specimen sequenced in a study of cytomegalovirus exposure and HLA in healthy donors. Primers: 60 Vbeta forward and 13 Jbeta reverse. Assay: immunoSEQ multiplex PCR; the TCRdb copy retains only in-frame clones and omits some. The table shows roughly 100,000 clones, with 76% occurring only once. The sequenced material came from PBMCs. The receptors come from a man aged 40-55 years in good health and CMV-seropositive.

The rearrangement joins TRBV5-6 to TRBJ1-4; 8 nucleotides agree with TRBD1. The CDR3 consists of 14 residues. Germline-derived CDR1 and CDR2 are SGHDT and YYEEEE. Trimming removed 4 bases from V and 5 bases from J; junction bases left unmatched: 4. The CDR3 here is CASSHRTGNEKLFF. The DNA for the CDR3 is TGTGCCAGCAGCCACCGGACAGGGAATGAAAAACTGTTTTTT.

The genes are TRBV6-6 and TRBJ1-5; 9 bases match TRBD1. After removal of 5 bases from V and 7 bases from J, the junction contained 9 bases not matched to a gene. CDR1 MNHNY and CDR2 SVGAGI come from the germline V gene (reference sequence). CDR3 length: 15 amino acids. CDR3 amino acids: CASSPQRDRAQPQHF. CDR3 sequence (DNA): TGTGCCAGCAGTCCCCAGAGGGACAGGGCCCAGCCCCAGCATTTT.

The rearrangement joins TRBV15 to TRBJ1-5, with D perhaps matching TRBD1 (5 bases). The V end was cut by 5 bases, the J end by 7 bases, with 15 bases between. Germline lookup yields CDR1 LNHNV and CDR2 YYDKDF (reference sequence). The CDR3 consists of 14 residues. CDR3 nucleotide sequence: TGTGCCACCAGCCCCGGAGGGGTAGGACAGCCCCAGCATTTT. Protein product: CATSPGGVGQPQHF.

The chain uses TRBV7-9 and TRBJ2-7; 8 nucleotides align to TRBD1. CDR1 and CDR2 from the germline V gene are SEHNR and FQNEAQ (reference sequence). CDR3 length: 16 amino acids. V shed 5 bases and J 3 bases; nucleotides not matched to a gene: 12. The CDR3 DNA follows: TGTGCCAGCAGCCCCCACCCCCGGACAGGGTACTACGAGCAGTACTTC. Residues: CASSPHPRTGYYEQYF.

This chain links TRBV7-9 with TRBJ2-7, with 11 bases matching TRBD2. CDR1 is SEHNR and CDR2 is FQNEAQ in the germline V gene (reference sequence). The CDR3 extends over 15 amino acids. V gave up 5 bases and J gave up 2 bases; unmatched junction bases: 5. CDR3 nucleotides: TGTGCCAGCAGCGGGGGACTAGCGGCCCCCTACGAGCAGTACTTC. Amino acids: CASSGGLAAPYEQYF.

The rearrangement uses TRBV5-4 and TRBJ2-5; no definite D call. V lost 0 bases and J 1 base, leaving 4 bases between the germline ends. The CDR3 totals 13 residues. Germline CDR1 reads SGHNT; CDR2 reads YYREEE (reference sequence). CDR3 sequence: CASSLASQETQYF. The CDR3 coding sequence is TGTGCCAGCAGCTTGGCCAGCCAAGAGACCCAGTACTTC. The full variable domain, its missing parts supplied by reference TRBV5-4 and TRBJ2-5, is ETGVTQSPTHLIKTRGQQVTLRCSSQSGHNTVSWYQQALGQGPQFIFQYYREEENGRGNFPPRFSGLQFPNYSSELNVNALELDDSALYLCASSLASQETQYFGPGTRLLVL.

This clone was seen more than once but under ten times. J is TRBJ1-2 and V is TRBV4-3; no firm D call. The CDR3 loop spans 17 amino acids. The V gene lost 3 bases and the J gene lost 0 bases, with 17 bases spanning the gap. Per the germline V gene, CDR1 is LGHNA and CDR2 is YSLEER. The CDR3 nucleotides are TGCGCCAGCAGCCAGGAGCGACTGCCCATCACTAACTATGGCTACACCTTC. Translation: CASSQERLPITNYGYTF.

The rearrangement joins TRBV5-6 to TRBJ2-1, with 13 bases aligning to TRBD2. V lost 2 bases, J lost 1 base, and 3 bases stayed unmatched. CDR3 length: 17 residues. The germline CDR1 and CDR2 sequences are SGHDT and YYEEEE. CDR3 in amino acids: CASSLGLAGVSYNEQFF. The CDR3 DNA sequence: TGTGCCAGCAGCTTAGGACTAGCGGGAGTATCCTACAATGAGCAGTTCTTC.

The chain joins TRBV9 to TRBJ2-5; D unresolved. V dropped 0 bases and J dropped 5 bases, with 8 bases sitting between them. CDR3 length: 13 residues. Germline V gives CDR1 SGDLS, CDR2 YYNGEE. CDR3 in DNA: TGTGCCAGCAGCGTAGGGGCTATCGAGACCCAGTACTTC. It encodes CASSVGAIETQYF. Supplemented by reference TRBV9 and TRBJ2-5, the full variable domain reads DSGVTQTPKHLITATGQRVTLRCSPRSGDLSVYWYQQSLDQGLQFLIQYYNGEERAKGNILERFSAQQFPDLHSELNLSSLELGDSALYFCASSVGAIETQYFGPGTRLLVL.

V usage is TRBV18 and J usage is TRBJ2-3, with 10 bases fitting TRBD1. This CDR3 comprises 14 residues. V lost 3 bases, J lost 6 bases, and 3 bases stayed unmatched. Germline V gene sequence: CDR1 KGHSH, CDR2 LQKENI. Written as DNA, the CDR3 is TGTGCCAGCTCACCGACAGGGGGCAAGGATACGCAGTATTTT. Its translation is CASSPTGGKDTQYF.

This sequence joins TRBV11-2 and TRBJ2-7; D gene unclear. Germline CDR1 and CDR2: SGHAT and FQNNGV. V was shortened by 0 bases and J by 2 bases, with 11 bases between the two germline ends. The CDR3 length is 15 residues. This CDR3 is CASSLEGNPTYEQYF. For the CDR3, the DNA is TGTGCCAGCAGCTTAGAGGGCAATCCTACCTACGAGCAGTACTTC. Combining the CDR3 with reference TRBV11-2 and TRBJ2-7 gives the whole variable domain EAGVAQSPRYKIIEKRQSVAFWCNPISGHATLYWYQQILGQGPKLLIQFQNNGVVDDSQLPKDRFSAERLKGVDSTLKIQPAKLEDSAVYLCASSLEGNPTYEQYFGPGTRLTVT.

V usage is TRBV5-6 and J usage is TRBJ2-7; 9 bases agree with TRBD2. The CDR3 covers 17 residues. Trimming at V came to 0 bases and at J to 2 bases, leaving 9 bases not matched to a gene. Germline CDR1 and CDR2: SGHDT and YYEEEE. Here the CDR3 reads CASSLVDGLAGTYEQYF. The CDR3 coding sequence is TGTGCCAGCAGCTTGGTGGATGGGCTAGCGGGAACCTACGAGCAGTACTTC. Together with reference TRBV5-6 and TRBJ2-7, the CDR3 gives the full variable domain: DAGVTQSPTHLIKTRGQQVTLRCSPKSGHDTVSWYQQALGQGPQFIFQYYEEEERQRGNFPDRFSGHQFPNYSSELNVNALLLGDSALYLCASSLVDGLAGTYEQYFGPGTRLTVT.

The CDR3 sequence: CASSSSPGQGTEAFF. The CDR3, as DNA: TGTGCCAGCAGTTCGTCACCGGGACAGGGAACTGAAGCTTTCTTT. The chain joins TRBV27 to TRBJ1-1; 9 bases agree with TRBD1. V lost 4 bases and J lost 5; bases outside the gene matches: 8. The germline V gene has CDR1 MNHEY and CDR2 SMNVEV (reference sequence). CDR3 size: 15 residues.

The genes are TRBV19 and TRBJ1-1; possible D gene TRBD1, 5 bases. The germline V gene encodes CDR1 LNHDA and CDR2 SQIVND (reference sequence). The CDR3 covers 15 residues. The V gene lost 5 bases and the J gene lost 0 bases, with 13 bases spanning the gap. The CDR3 DNA is TGTGCCAGTAGTCTGGAGGGACGGATGAACACTGAAGCTTTCTTT. It codes for CASSLEGRMNTEAFF.

The chain joins TRBV5-8 to TRBJ2-6, with 8 bases fitting TRBD1. V lost 2 bases and J lost 0; bases outside the gene matches: 13. Per the germline V gene, CDR1 is SGHTS and CDR2 is YDEGEE. The CDR3 spans 20 residues. The CDR3 DNA reads TGTGCCAGCAGCTTAGGCCCCGGCAGGGGGCCAGGCTCTGGGGCCAACGTCCTGACTTTC. Its protein is CASSLGPGRGPGSGANVLTF.

The chain employs TRBV6-6 and TRBJ1-5; 8 bases fit TRBD1. Per the germline V gene, CDR1 is MNHNY and CDR2 is SVGAGI (reference sequence). CDR3 length: 16 residues. The V gene end was trimmed by 8 bases and the J gene end by 2 bases; junction bases not matched to a gene: 11. The CDR3 nucleotides are TGTGCCAGCCGCCCTCCCCCAGGGGGCGGCAATCAGCCCCAGCATTTT. Its protein product is CASRPPPGGGNQPQHF.

The chain links TRBV28 to TRBJ1-4; TRBD1 might be the D (5 bases). Germline lookup yields CDR1 MDHEN and CDR2 SYDVKM. The CDR3 length is 15 residues. V was shortened by 7 bases and J by 3 bases, with 15 bases between the two germline ends. CDR3: CASNLPGLANEKLFF. DNA for the CDR3: TGTGCCAGCAACTTGCCGGGACTTGCTAATGAAAAACTGTTTTTT. Supplemented by reference TRBV28 and TRBJ1-4, the full variable domain reads DVKVTQSSRYLVKRTGEKVFLECVQDMDHENMFWYRQDPGLGLRLIYFSYDVKMKEKGDIPEGYSVSREKKERFSLILESASTNQTSMYLCASNLPGLANEKLFFGSGTQLSVL.

A note on this clone: A read error may produce the germline difference seen at one junction end. The CDR3 DNA sequence: TGTGCCAGCAGCCAAGATCCAGCGGGAGGCACTGGGGCCAACGGCCTGACTTTC. It is translated as CASSQDPAGGTGANGLTF. The rearrangement links TRBV4-2 to TRBJ2-6, with 9 nucleotides matching TRBD2. CDR1 and CDR2 from the germline V gene are LGHNA and YNFKEQ. This CDR3 contains 18 residues.

The chain uses TRBV7-2 and TRBJ1-2; TRBD1 aligns across 7 bases. The CDR3 has 13 amino acids. J was trimmed by 6 bases and V by 5 bases; bases with no gene match: 6. CDR1 is SGHTA and CDR2 is FQGNSA in the germline V gene. CDR3 bases: TGTGCCAGCAGCAATAGACAGGGCCATGGCTACACCTTC. Amino acids: CASSNRQGHGYTF.

The chain is built from TRBV9 and TRBJ1-2; D gene unclear. CDR3 length equals 14 residues. Deletions cut 0 bases from V and 1 base from J, with 7 bases between. The germline V gene encodes CDR1 SGDLS and CDR2 YYNGEE. The CDR3 nucleotides are TGTGCCAGCAGCGTAGAGCCGAGTAACTATGGCTACACCTTC. Its protein is CASSVEPSNYGYTF.